This T cell receptor (beta chain) was obtained from a study of human T cells and chemical hapten exposure. As to time point: patch test 1, 2 weeks after DPC sensitization. As to treatment: therapeutic diphenylcyclopropenone sensitization with weekly scalp DPC. TCRdb recomputed calls from the RACE reads with MiXCR, one row per CDR3 protein. The sample yields around 100,000 distinct CDR3 sequences, 9.5% to 12% seen once. This clonotype was detected only once. This TCR was recovered from a woman aged 40 to 50 with alopecia areata. Some clones in this sample may be carry-over from other donors' samples. The sample consisted of whole blood, taken in connection with sensitization to the hapten diphenylcyclopropenone (DPC).

The CDR3 spells CATSDFAQRGTDTQYF. As DNA, the CDR3 is TGTGCCACCAGTGATTTCGCCCAGCGGGGGACAGATACGCAGTATTTT. The chain joins TRBV24-1 to TRBJ2-3, with 8 bases fitting TRBD2. Germline assignment: CDR1 KGHDR and CDR2 SFDVKD. This CDR3 is 16 amino acids long. V lost 1 base, J lost 3 bases, and 5 bases stayed unmatched.